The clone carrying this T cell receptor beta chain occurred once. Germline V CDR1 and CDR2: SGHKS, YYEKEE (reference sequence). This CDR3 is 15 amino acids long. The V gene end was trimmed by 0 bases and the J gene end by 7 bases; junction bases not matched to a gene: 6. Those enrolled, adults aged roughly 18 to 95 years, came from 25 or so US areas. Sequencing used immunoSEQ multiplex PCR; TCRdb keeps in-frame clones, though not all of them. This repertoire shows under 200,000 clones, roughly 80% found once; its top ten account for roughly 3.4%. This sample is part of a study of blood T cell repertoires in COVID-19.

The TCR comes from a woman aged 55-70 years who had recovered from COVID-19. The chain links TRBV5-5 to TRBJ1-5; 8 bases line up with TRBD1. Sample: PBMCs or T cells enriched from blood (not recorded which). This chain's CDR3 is CASSLGQGQAQPQHF. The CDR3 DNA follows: TGTGCCAGCAGCTTGGGACAGGGGCAGGCCCAGCCCCAGCATTTT.